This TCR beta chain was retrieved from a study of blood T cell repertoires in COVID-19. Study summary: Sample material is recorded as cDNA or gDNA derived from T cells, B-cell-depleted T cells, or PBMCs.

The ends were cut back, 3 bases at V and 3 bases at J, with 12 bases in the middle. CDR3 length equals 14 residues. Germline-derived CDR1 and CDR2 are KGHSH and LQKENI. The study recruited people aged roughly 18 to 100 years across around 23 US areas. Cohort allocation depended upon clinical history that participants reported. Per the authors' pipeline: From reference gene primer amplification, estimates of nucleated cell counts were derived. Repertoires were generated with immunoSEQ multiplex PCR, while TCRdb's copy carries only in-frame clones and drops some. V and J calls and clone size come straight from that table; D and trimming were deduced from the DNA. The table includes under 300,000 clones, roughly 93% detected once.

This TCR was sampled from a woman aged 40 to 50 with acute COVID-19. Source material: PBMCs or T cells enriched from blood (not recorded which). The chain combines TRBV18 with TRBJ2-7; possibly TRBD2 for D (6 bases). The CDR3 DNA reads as TGTGCCAGCTCACCTGGGACTTCTTTCTACGAGCAGTACTTC. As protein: CASSPGTSFYEQYF.